This T cell receptor beta chain was sequenced in a study of cytomegalovirus exposure and HLA in healthy donors. Findings and caveats of the study: It was assumed in the presence/absence analyses that sequencing depth was roughly uniform across donors.

Germline CDR1 reads LNHDA; CDR2 reads SQIVND (reference sequence). With V trimmed by 3 bases and J by 10 bases, 8 bases remained unmatched. This CDR3 is built from 15 residues. About this clone itself: Antigen specificity is unknown.

Primers: 60 Vbeta forward and 13 Jbeta reverse. In the authors' workflow: In a later analysis, around 10 million of about 80 million unique beta chains occurred in at least two donors. Measured with immunoSEQ multiplex PCR; TCRdb has only the in-frame clones, and not every one. Clonal size and the V and J genes are those of that table, whereas D and trimming came from the DNA. The sample includes under 130,000 clones, approximately 72% seen only once; the top ten take more than 3%. The chain employs TRBV19 and TRBJ2-1; 11 nucleotides match TRBD1. The receptor comes from a woman aged 45-65 years in good health and CMV-seronegative. The sample taken for sequencing was PBMCs. The CDR3, as DNA: TGTGCCAGTAGTATCGCGGACAGGGGGCCCGGAGAGCAGTTCTTC. Encoded protein: CASSIADRGPGEQFF.